This paragraph reports one T cell receptor (beta chain). This sample was taken from a study of T cell responses to AZD1222 COVID-19 vaccine. Study details: The analysis combined second doses at about 4 or about 12 weeks.

Clones were read by immunoSEQ multiplex PCR, and TCRdb kept only the in-frame ones, dropping some. This sample has 90,000 to 150,000 clones, with approximately 83% found just once. Germline V gene lookup returns CDR1 SGHRS and CDR2 YFSETQ. The CDR3 totals 13 residues. V was clipped by 0 bases and J by 0 bases, with 3 bases between them. The sequencing used peripheral blood, collected on day 0 of AZD1222 vaccination. The chain has TRBV5-1 and TRBJ1-1, with no clear D. The TCR comes from an adult in good health. Here the CDR3 reads CASSLEMNTEAFF. The CDR3, as DNA: TGCGCCAGCAGCTTGGAGATGAACACTGAAGCTTTCTTT.